The 10 T cell receptor beta chains given below trace back to one sample, sequenced in a study of CD8+ T cells in alopecia areata. Extraction and reverse transcription of RNA yielded cDNA as the sequencing template. Sequenced by immunoSEQ multiplex PCR; TCRdb stores in-frame clones only, minus some. The sample includes some 130,000 clones, around three fifths of them seen just once. The specimen comprised CD4+ T cells sorted from blood, sampled at week 0. Every receptor here comes from a human donor with alopecia areata.

The chain carries TRBV5-4 and TRBJ2-1, with TRBD2 identical over 10 bases. V shed 9 bases, J shed 9 bases, and the junction held 15 bases outside the gene matches. CDR3 length: 15 amino acids. Germline V lookup: CDR1 SGHNT, CDR2 YYREEE (reference sequence). CDR3 sequence reads: CATWPQREGPGEQFF. CDR3 coding DNA: TGTGCCACCTGGCCCCAGCGGGAGGGTCCAGGTGAGCAGTTCTTC. The full variable domain, completed using reference TRBV5-4 and TRBJ2-1, is ETGVTQSPTHLIKTRGQQVTLRCSSQSGHNTVSWYQQALGQGPQFIFQYYREEENGRGNFPPRFSGLQFPNYSSELNVNALELDDSALYLCATWPQREGPGEQFFGPGTRLTVL.

In its sample, this clone was seen a few times. The chain is built from TRBV9 and TRBJ1-1; D ambiguous. Looked up from germline, CDR1 is SGDLS and CDR2 is YYNGEE. V lost 0 bases and J lost 5, with 11 bases in between. The CDR3 length is 14 residues. The DNA of the CDR3 is TGTGCCAGCAGCGTAGCGGGGAGGGAAACTGAAGCTTTCTTT. Encoded protein: CASSVAGRETEAFF.

This clone was recorded a few times. This sequence joins TRBV9 and TRBJ1-1, with TRBD1 matching 8 bases. This CDR3 has 17 residues. Germline CDR1 reads SGDLS; CDR2 reads YYNGEE. V trimming: 4 bases; J trimming: 3 bases; junction bases outside the gene matches: 14. DNA of the CDR3: TGTGCCAGCAGCCCGCGTCTGGGCAGGGGGCAAGACACTGAAGCTTTCTTT. Its protein product is CASSPRLGRGQDTEAFF.

This chain connects TRBV7-2 to TRBJ2-3, with 8 bases identical to TRBD2. Germline V gene sequence: CDR1 SGHTA, CDR2 FQGNSA. This CDR3 region has 16 residues. Trimming took 1 base from V and 2 from J; bases not matched to a gene: 5. The CDR3 region has the DNA TGTGCCAGCAGCTTAGTCGGCGGGGGGTACACAGATACGCAGTATTTT. The encoded protein is CASSLVGGGYTDTQYF.

The chain recombines TRBV6-6 with TRBJ2-7, with D unresolved. V dropped 10 bases and J dropped 3 bases, with 13 bases sitting between them. Germline loops: CDR1 MNHNY, CDR2 SVGAGI (reference sequence). The CDR3 covers 12 residues. This CDR3 is CATGFTLYEQYF. The CDR3 DNA reads TGTGCCACGGGTTTCACTCTCTACGAGCAGTACTTC.

The chain carries TRBV5-1 and TRBJ2-7, with TRBD2 as a possible D gene (7 bases). V gave up 0 bases and J gave up 0 bases, with 10 bases separating them. Germline CDR1 reads SGHRS; CDR2 reads YFSETQ. The CDR3 is made up of 15 amino acids. The CDR3 DNA reads TGCGCCAGCAGCTTGGTTGGGGGGGCCTCCTACGAGCAGTACTTC. Translation gives CASSLVGGASYEQYF.

This clone was seen only a few times. The gene calls are TRBV11-1 and TRBJ2-1; the D gene is possibly TRBD2 (6 bases). Germline CDR1 reads SGHAT; CDR2 reads FQDESV (reference sequence). V dropped 4 bases and J dropped 7 bases, with 11 bases sitting between them. The CDR3 runs 13 residues. The CDR3 DNA reads TGTGCCAGCAGCTCCGGGACTCTGAATGAGCAGTTCTTC. This sequence encodes CASSSGTLNEQFF. Supplemented by reference TRBV11-1 and TRBJ2-1, the full variable domain reads EAEVAQSPRYKITEKSQAVAFWCDPISGHATLYWYRQILGQGPELLVQFQDESVVDDSQLPKDRFSAERLKGVDSTLKIQPAELGDSAMYLCASSSGTLNEQFFGPGTRLTVL.

V is TRBV4-3 and J is TRBJ2-1; perhaps TRBD1 as D (5 bases). Germline V lookup: CDR1 LGHNA, CDR2 YSLEER. CDR3 length: 15 amino acids. V was cut by 1 base and J by 9 bases, with 16 bases left in between. The chain's CDR3 is CASSQAVVGAGEQFF. CDR3 nucleotide sequence: TGCGCCAGCAGCCAAGCGGTGGTAGGGGCAGGTGAGCAGTTCTTC.

The chain combines TRBV7-9 with TRBJ2-2; D is unclear. The V end lost 6 bases, the J end lost 6 bases, and 11 bases lay between the germline ends. The CDR3 covers 13 residues. The germline V gene has CDR1 SEHNR and CDR2 FQNEAQ (reference sequence). The CDR3 coding sequence is TGTGCCAGCAGTCCCGACGGGCCCGGGGAGCTGTTTTTT. As protein: CASSPDGPGELFF.

This chain links TRBV7-2 with TRBJ1-6, with 7 bases fitting TRBD1. Germline lookup yields CDR1 SGHTA and CDR2 FQGNSA. The CDR3 is 15 amino acids. V lost 2 bases, J lost 6 bases, and 4 bases stayed unmatched. The CDR3 reads CASSLRQGGNSPLHF. For the CDR3, the DNA is TGTGCCAGCAGCTTAAGGCAGGGGGGTAATTCACCCCTCCACTTT.